This T cell receptor (beta chain) was sequenced during a study of T cells in Graves' hyperthyroidism and ophthalmopathy. The germline V and J ends were trimmed by 0 bases and 0 bases, with 6 bases remaining between them. The CDR3 contains 14 residues. Germline-derived CDR1 and CDR2 are GTSNPN and SVGIG (reference sequence). Amplification yielded TCR beta CDR3 regions, with RNA transcripts as the source. First-round RT-PCR with HTBI primers amplified the TCR CDR3 region. TCRdb fed the multiplex PCR reads into MiXCR, producing one record per CDR3 protein. The table has 500,000 or so distinct CDR3 sequences, more than 15% seen once. This clonotype was found a few times. The antigen remains undetermined. Overall study findings and caveats: Blood also carried most thyroid clonotypes expanded above 0.001.

The specimen was blood. The receptor's source is a young woman with Graves' ophthalmopathy. V and J are TRBV30 and TRBJ1-5; tentatively, D is TRBD1 (5 bases). CDR3 region: CAWSVGGSNQPQHF. The CDR3 DNA reads as TGTGCCTGGAGTGTCGGGGGTAGCAATCAGCCCCAGCATTTT. Variable domain in full (rest from reference TRBV30 and TRBJ1-5): SQTIHQWPATLVQPVGSPLSLECTVEGTSNPNLYWYRQAAGRGLQLLFYSVGIGQISSEVPQNLSASRPQDRQFILSSKKLLLSDSGFYLCAWSVGGSNQPQHFGDGTRLSIL.